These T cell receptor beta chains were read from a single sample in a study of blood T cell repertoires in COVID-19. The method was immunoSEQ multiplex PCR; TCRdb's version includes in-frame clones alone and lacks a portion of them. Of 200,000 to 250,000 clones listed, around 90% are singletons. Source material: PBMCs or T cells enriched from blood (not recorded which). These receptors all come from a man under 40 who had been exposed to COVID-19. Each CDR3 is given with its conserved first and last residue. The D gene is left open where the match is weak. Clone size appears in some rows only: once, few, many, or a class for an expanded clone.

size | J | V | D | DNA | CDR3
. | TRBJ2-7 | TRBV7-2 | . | TGTGCCAGCAGCCCACGGGGAGGCTACTACGAGCAGTACTTC | CASSPRGGYYEQYF
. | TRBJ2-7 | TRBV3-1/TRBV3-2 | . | TGTGCCAGCAGCCAAGAGTCGCGGGCGGTTCGATACGAGCAGTACTTC | CASSQESRAVRYEQYF
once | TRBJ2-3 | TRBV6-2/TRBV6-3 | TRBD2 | TGTGCCAGCAGTGATCCTGGGGTAGCGGGAACAGATACGCAGTATTTT | CASSDPGVAGTDTQYF
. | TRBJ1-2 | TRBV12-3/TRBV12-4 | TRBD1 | TGTGCCAGCAGTCCGGACAGGGGGCGAGGCTACACCTTC | CASSPDRGRGYTF
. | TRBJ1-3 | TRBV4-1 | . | TGCGCCAGCAGCCAAGAAGGGGGTTCTGGAAACACCATATATTTT | CASSQEGGSGNTIYF
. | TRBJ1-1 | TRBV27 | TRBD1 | TGTGCCAGCCGTGATCGTTACTTGACAGGGCAGAACACTGAAGCTTTCTTT | CASRDRYLTGQNTEAFF
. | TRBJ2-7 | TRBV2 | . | TGTGCCAGCAGCTTAGGGACACTACCCAACGAGCAGTACTTC | CASSLGTLPNEQYF
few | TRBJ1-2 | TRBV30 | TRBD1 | TGTGCCTGGAATACCGGGACAGGGGGCTTAGGCTACACCTTC | CAWNTGTGGLGYTF
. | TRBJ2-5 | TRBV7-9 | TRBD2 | TGTGCCGGTTCTAGCGGGGGGCGAAAAGAGACCCAGTACTTC | CAGSSGGRKETQYF
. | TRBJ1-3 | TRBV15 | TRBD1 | TGTGCCACCTCCTCAGACAGGGGGCACGGAAACACCATATATTTT | CATSSDRGHGNTIYF
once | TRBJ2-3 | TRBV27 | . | TGTGCCAGCAGTCCGAAGACAAGGACATTGGCAGATACGCAGTATTTT | CASSPKTRTLADTQYF
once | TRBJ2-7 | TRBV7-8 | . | TGTGCCAGCAGCTTAGCAGTCGGCTACGAGCAGTACTTC | CASSLAVGYEQYF
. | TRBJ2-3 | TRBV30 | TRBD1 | TGTGCCTGGAGTGTAAAGGGGGCGGCAGATACGCAGTATTTT | CAWSVKGAADTQYF
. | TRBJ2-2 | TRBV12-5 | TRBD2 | TGTGCTAGTGGTAACCCTTTAGCGGGGGGCACCACCGGGGAGCTGTTTTTT | CASGNPLAGGTTGELFF
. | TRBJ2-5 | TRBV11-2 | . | TGTGCCAGCAGCTTAGTCGGGGGGCCGACTCGGGCCGAGACCCAGTACTTC | CASSLVGGPTRAETQYF
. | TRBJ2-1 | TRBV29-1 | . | TGCAGCGTTGAAAACCTCCAGACTTCTCAGTTCTTC | CSVENLQTSQFF
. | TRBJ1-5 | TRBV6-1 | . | TGTGCCAGCAGTGAATCCCTTTATCAGCCCCAGCATTTT | CASSESLYQPQHF
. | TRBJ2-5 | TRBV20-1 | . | TGCAGTGCTAGCGGTCAAGAGACCCAGTACTTC | CSASGQETQYF
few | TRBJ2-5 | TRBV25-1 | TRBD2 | TGTGCCAGCAGTGAGGGGGGGGAGACCCAGTACTTC | CASSEGGETQYF
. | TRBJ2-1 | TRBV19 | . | TGTGCCAGTCGAGGTGCGGGTGAGGGGGTCGGGGAGCAGTTCTTC | CASRGAGEGVGEQFF
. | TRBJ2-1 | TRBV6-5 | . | TGTGCCAGCAGGAACAAAAACAATGAGCAGTTCTTC | CASRNKNNEQFF
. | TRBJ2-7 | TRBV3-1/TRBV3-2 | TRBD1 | TGTGCCAGCAGCCAAATAGTAGCATCCGGGACAGGGGCCTACGAGCAGTACTTC | CASSQIVASGTGAYEQYF
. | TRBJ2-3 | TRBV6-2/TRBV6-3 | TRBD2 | TGTGCCAGCAGTTACATGCTTCCCCGCGGGGGGGCCCCAGATACGCAGTATTTT | CASSYMLPRGGAPDTQYF
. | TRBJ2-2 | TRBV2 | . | TGTGCCAGAACGACAGAAGTGAACACCGGGGAGCTGTTTTTT | CARTTEVNTGELFF
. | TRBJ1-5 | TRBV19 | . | TGTGCCACAACCGGGACAAAGGGTCAGCCCCAGCATTTT | CATTGTKGQPQHF
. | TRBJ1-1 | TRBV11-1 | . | TGTGCCAGCAGCCAGTTGGGGGGAGCTTTCTTT | CASSQLGGAFF
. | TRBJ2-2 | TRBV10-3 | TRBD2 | TGTGCCATCAGCCCCTCTAGCGGGGGCCCCGGGGAGCTGTTTTTT | CAISPSSGGPGELFF
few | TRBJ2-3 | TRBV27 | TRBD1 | TGTGCCAGCAGTTCCATCGGACAGGGGTTCCCAGATACGCAGTATTTT | CASSSIGQGFPDTQYF
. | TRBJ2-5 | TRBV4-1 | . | TGCGCCAGCAGCCAAGCAAGGGGAGGCCAAGAGACCCAGTACTTC | CASSQARGGQETQYF
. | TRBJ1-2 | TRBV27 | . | TGTGCCAGCAATTTGGTCCGAGCACGGGACTATGGCTACACCTTC | CASNLVRARDYGYTF
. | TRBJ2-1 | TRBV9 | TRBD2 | TGTGCCAGCAGCGTAGAGGCGGGGGAGAGTGAGCAGTTCTTC | CASSVEAGESEQFF
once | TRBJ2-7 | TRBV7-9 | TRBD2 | TGTGCCAGCAGCTTGGGACTAGCGGGGGTTACCTACGAGCAGTACTTC | CASSLGLAGVTYEQYF
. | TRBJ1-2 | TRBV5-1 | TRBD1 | TGCGCCAGCAGGAATGGGACAGAACTACTGGGCTACACCTTC | CASRNGTELLGYTF
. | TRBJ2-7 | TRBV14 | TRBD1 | TGTGCCAGCAGCCAAGGGACAGGGGCACGCTACGAGCAGTACTTC | CASSQGTGARYEQYF
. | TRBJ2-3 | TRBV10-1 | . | TGCGCCAGCGGAACCTCGGGAGATACGCAGTATTTT | CASGTSGDTQYF
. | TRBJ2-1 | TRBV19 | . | TGTGCCAGTAGGAAGGTAGGGGACACCTCCTACAATGAGCAGTTCTTC | CASRKVGDTSYNEQFF
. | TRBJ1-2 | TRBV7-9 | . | TGTGCCAGCAGCCCCGGACAGTCAAGGGATGGCTACACCTTC | CASSPGQSRDGYTF
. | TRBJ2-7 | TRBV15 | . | TGTGCCACCAGCAGGACAGGTACCTACGAGCAGTACTTC | CATSRTGTYEQYF
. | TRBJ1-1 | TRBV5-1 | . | TGCGCCAGCAGCCTTAAGTTCCCTATGAACACTGAAGCTTTCTTT | CASSLKFPMNTEAFF
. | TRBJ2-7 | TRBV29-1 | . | TGCAGCGTTTCTCACCGGGCCAGGGTGGGCGAGCAGTACTTC | CSVSHRARVGEQYF